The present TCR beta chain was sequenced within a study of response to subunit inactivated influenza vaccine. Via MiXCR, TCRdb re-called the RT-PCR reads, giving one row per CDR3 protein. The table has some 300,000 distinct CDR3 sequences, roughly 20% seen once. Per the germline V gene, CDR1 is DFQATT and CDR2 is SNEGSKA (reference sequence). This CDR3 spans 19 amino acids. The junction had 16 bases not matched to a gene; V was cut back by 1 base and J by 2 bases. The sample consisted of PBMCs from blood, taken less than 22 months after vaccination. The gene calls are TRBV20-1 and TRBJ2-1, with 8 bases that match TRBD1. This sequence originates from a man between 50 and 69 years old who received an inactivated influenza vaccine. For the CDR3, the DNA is TGCAGTGCTAGAGTAGGGCAGGGGGCTAGCGCCATCCCCTACAATGAGCAGTTCTTC. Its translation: CSARVGQGASAIPYNEQFF.